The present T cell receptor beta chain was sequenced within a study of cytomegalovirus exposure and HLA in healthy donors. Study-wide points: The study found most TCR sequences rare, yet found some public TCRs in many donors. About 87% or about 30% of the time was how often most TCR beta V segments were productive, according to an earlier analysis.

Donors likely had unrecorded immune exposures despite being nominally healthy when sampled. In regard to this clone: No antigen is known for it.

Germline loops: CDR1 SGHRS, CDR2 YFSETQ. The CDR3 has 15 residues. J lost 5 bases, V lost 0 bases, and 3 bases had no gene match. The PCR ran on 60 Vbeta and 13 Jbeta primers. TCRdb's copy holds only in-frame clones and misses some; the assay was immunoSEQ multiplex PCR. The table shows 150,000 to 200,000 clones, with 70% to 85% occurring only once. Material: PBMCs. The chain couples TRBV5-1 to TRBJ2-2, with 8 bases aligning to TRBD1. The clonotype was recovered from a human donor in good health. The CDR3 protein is CASSLGQGMTGELFF. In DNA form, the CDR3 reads TGCGCCAGCAGCTTGGGACAGGGGATGACCGGGGAGCTGTTTTTT.